The 3 T cell receptor beta chains presented below share a single source sample, sequenced in a study of T cell changes during pregnancy in multiple sclerosis. TCRdb keeps only in-frame clones here, not all; method: immunoSEQ multiplex PCR. Of some 60,000 clones in the sample, about nine tenths were seen once. Here the sequenced sample was peripheral blood, taken in the first trimester of pregnancy. Receptor source: a female donor in good health, enrolled as a control in a pregnancy study.

The chain employs TRBV5-1 and TRBJ2-5; 12 nucleotides align to TRBD2. The germline gives CDR1 SGHRS, CDR2 YFSETQ. J was trimmed by 2 bases and V by 8 bases; bases with no gene match: 7. The CDR3 consists of 15 residues. The chain's CDR3 is CASTGLAGRQETQYF. CDR3 bases: TGCGCCAGTACCGGACTAGCGGGGAGACAAGAGACCCAGTACTTC.

This chain links TRBV5-1 with TRBJ1-1, with D uncertain. Germline CDR1 SGHRS, CDR2 YFSETQ. V was clipped by 0 bases and J by 4 bases, with 13 bases between them. The length of the CDR3 is 15 residues. In DNA form, the CDR3 reads TGCGCCAGCAGCTTGGGAACTCCGGGTGGCACTGAAGCTTTCTTT. As protein: CASSLGTPGGTEAFF.

This clone was seen just once. This sequence joins TRBV19 and TRBJ1-5; 9 nucleotides align to TRBD1. Germline CDR1 LNHDA, CDR2 SQIVND (reference sequence). Germline trimming cut 4 bases from V and 2 bases from J; bases unmatched to any gene: 6. This CDR3 is built from 16 residues. The CDR3 sequence: CASSRPRQGGNQPQHF. CDR3 sequence (DNA): TGTGCCAGTAGTAGACCTCGACAGGGGGGCAATCAGCCCCAGCATTTT.